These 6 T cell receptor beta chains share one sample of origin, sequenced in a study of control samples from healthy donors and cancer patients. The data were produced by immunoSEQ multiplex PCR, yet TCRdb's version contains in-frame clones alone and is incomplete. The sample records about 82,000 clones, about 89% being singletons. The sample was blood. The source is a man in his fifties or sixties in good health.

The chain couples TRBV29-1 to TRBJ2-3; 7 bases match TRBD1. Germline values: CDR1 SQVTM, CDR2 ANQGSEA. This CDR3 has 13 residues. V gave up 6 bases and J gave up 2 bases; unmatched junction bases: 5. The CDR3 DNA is TGCAGCGTCCGACAGGGTGCCACAGATACGCAGTATTTT. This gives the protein CSVRQGATDTQYF.

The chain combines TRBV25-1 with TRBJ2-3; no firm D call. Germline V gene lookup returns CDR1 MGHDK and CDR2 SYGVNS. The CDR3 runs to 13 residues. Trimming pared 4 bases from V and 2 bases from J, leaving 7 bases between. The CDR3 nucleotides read TGTGCCAGCAGTGGGCCTTTCACAGATACGCAGTATTTT. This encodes CASSGPFTDTQYF.

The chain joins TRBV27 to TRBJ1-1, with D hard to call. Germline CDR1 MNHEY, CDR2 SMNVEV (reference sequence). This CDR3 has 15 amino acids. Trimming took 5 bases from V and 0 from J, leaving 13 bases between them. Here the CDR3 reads CASSRTGSLNTEAFF. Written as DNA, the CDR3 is TGTGCCAGCAGTAGAACCGGTTCTCTGAACACTGAAGCTTTCTTT.

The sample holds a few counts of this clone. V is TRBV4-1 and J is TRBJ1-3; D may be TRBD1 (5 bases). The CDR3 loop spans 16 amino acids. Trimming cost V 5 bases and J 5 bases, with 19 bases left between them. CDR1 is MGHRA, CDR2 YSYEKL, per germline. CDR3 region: CASSEDRDGRRNTIYF. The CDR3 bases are TGCGCCAGCAGCGAGGACCGGGACGGTCGGAGAAACACCATATATTTT.

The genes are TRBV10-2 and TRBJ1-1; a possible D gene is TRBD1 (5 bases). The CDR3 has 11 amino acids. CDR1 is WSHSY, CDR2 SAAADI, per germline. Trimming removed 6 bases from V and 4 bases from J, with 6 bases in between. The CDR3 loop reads CASRGGTEAFF. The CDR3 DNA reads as TGCGCCAGCAGGGGGGGCACTGAAGCTTTCTTT.

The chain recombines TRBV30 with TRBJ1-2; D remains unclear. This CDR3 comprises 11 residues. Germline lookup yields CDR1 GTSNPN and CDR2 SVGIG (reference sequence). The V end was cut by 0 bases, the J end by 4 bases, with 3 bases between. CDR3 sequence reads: CAWSVLYGYTF. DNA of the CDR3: TGTGCCTGGAGTGTACTCTATGGCTACACCTTC.